Listed below are T cell receptor beta chains from one sample, sequenced in a study of Ad26.COV2.S vaccination and SARS-CoV-2 variants. Produced via immunoSEQ multiplex PCR; TCRdb's table is partial and in-frame only. The table lists under 400,000 clones, around 86% of them singletons. Sequencing was performed on peripheral blood, taken in a trial of Ad26.COV2.S vaccine versus placebo. Receptors originate from a person between 18 and 59 years old who received the Ad26.COV2.S COVID-19 vaccine or a placebo. The CDR3 runs from the conserved cysteine through the conserved F or W. D genes are given only for firm matches. For some rows the clone size is stated as once, few or many, or as a class when expanded; others skip it.

TGCAGTGCTAGTGCGGGCCCCTATGGCTACACCTTC CSASAGPYGYTF TRBJ1-2 NA TRBV20-1 NA
TGTGCCAGCAGTTTATTTTATGGGAGTGAGAGGGTAGCTTTCTTT CASSLFYGSERVAFF TRBJ1-1 NA TRBV27 NA
TGTGCCAGCAGTTACTCGCGCGGAACACAAGAGACCCAGTACTTC CASSYSRGTQETQYF TRBJ2-5 NA TRBV6-5 NA
TGCGCCAGCAGCCACCGGGACAGGGCGGGGGGTGGCTACACCTTC CASSHRDRAGGGYTF TRBJ1-2 TRBD1 TRBV4-1 once
TGTGCCAGCAGTTACTCGGTTCAGTCTTCGGATACGCAGTATTTT CASSYSVQSSDTQYF TRBJ2-3 NA TRBV6-5 NA
TGTGCCAGCAGCGTAGCAGGGTCTTCTGGAAACACCATATATTTT CASSVAGSSGNTIYF TRBJ1-3 NA TRBV9 few
TGTGCCAGCAGTTTAGGACGTCAAGAGACCCAGTACTTC CASSLGRQETQYF TRBJ2-5 NA TRBV12-3/TRBV12-4 NA
TGTGCCAGCAGCGTAGCTCCTAGCGGGGGGCTCCACCGCTACGAGCAGTACTTC CASSVAPSGGLHRYEQYF TRBJ2-7 TRBD2 TRBV9 few
TGTGCCAGCAGTCCCAGGGAATCCGGGGAGCTGTTTTTT CASSPRESGELFF TRBJ2-2 NA TRBV27 few
TGTGCCAGCAGCTTTCATCCGACGGGGGGTAGCAATCAGCCCCAGCATTTT CASSFHPTGGSNQPQHF TRBJ1-5 NA TRBV5-5 NA
TGTGCCAGCAGCTCACAGCGTAGTACCGGGGAGCTGTTTTTT CASSSQRSTGELFF TRBJ2-2 NA TRBV7-2 NA
TGTGCCAGCAGTGAAGCGCGCGGGTCCGCCTCCTACGAGCAGTACTTC CASSEARGSASYEQYF TRBJ2-7 NA TRBV6-1 NA
TGTGCCAGCAGCTTGGGCGACTCTCGGTCCTACGAGCAGTACTTC CASSLGDSRSYEQYF TRBJ2-7 NA TRBV5-5 NA
TGCGCCAGCAGCCAAGTACTGGGTGCTGAAGCTTTCTTT CASSQVLGAEAFF TRBJ1-1 NA TRBV4-3 NA
TGTGCCAGCAGTTTAAGCACGGCCTACACTGAAGCTTTCTTT CASSLSTAYTEAFF TRBJ1-1 NA TRBV27 once
TGTGCCAGCAGCGCCGAGGTGGACACTGAAGCTTTCTTT CASSAEVDTEAFF TRBJ1-1 NA TRBV6-5 NA
TGTGCCTGGAGTGTGGGACAGGCATACGAGCAGTACTTC CAWSVGQAYEQYF TRBJ2-7 TRBD1 TRBV30 NA
TGTGCCAGCAGTCACCGGGACAGGGTTGGCGGGGAGGCTTTCTTT CASSHRDRVGGEAFF TRBJ1-1 TRBD1 TRBV7-9 NA
TGTGCCAGTAGTGAACTCAGGGGCTTCAATGAGCAGTTCTTC CASSELRGFNEQFF TRBJ2-1 NA TRBV19 once
TGTGCCAGCAGCTTCAGGGGCGAAAACACCATATATTTT CASSFRGENTIYF TRBJ1-3 NA TRBV11-3 NA
TGCAGCGTTGAATTTCACCCCAATGAGCAGTTCTTC CSVEFHPNEQFF TRBJ2-1 NA TRBV29-1 NA
TGTGCCAGTTTTGAGACAGGGACGCGAGGCTACACCTTC CASFETGTRGYTF TRBJ1-2 TRBD1 TRBV7-9 NA
TGTGCCAGCGCCCGGGGGGGCCGGGCAGATACGCAGTATTTT CASARGGRADTQYF TRBJ2-3 TRBD2 TRBV6-5 NA
TGTGCCAGTAGTAGAGCAACAGGGGCTATGAACACTGAAGCTTTCTTT CASSRATGAMNTEAFF TRBJ1-1 TRBD1 TRBV19 NA
TGTGCCAGCAGCCGTTGGGCCCCGAGGGGGGCAGATACGCAGTATTTT CASSRWAPRGADTQYF TRBJ2-3 NA TRBV7-2 NA
TGTGCCAGCAGCTGGTGGGACGGCGAGGATACGCAGTATTTT CASSWWDGEDTQYF TRBJ2-3 NA TRBV5-4 NA
TGTGCCAGCAGCCTGGGACAGGGGATTCAGCCCCAGCATTTT CASSLGQGIQPQHF TRBJ1-5 TRBD1 TRBV5-6 NA
TGCGCCAGCAGCCAAGAAGGAGGGACAAGGGTAAACTACGAGCAGTACTTC CASSQEGGTRVNYEQYF TRBJ2-7 NA TRBV4-1 NA
TGCGCCAGCAGCTACGGGACAGGGGACGTAGCGGATAGGAATGAGCAGTTCTTC CASSYGTGDVADRNEQFF TRBJ2-1 TRBD1 TRBV5-1 NA
TGCAGCGTTGAAGAAACCGGGACGCAGTATTTT CSVEETGTQYF TRBJ2-3 NA TRBV29-1 NA
TGTGCCAGCACCCCTGCAGGACAAGAGACCCAGTACTTC CASTPAGQETQYF TRBJ2-5 NA TRBV3-1/TRBV3-2 NA
TGTGCAAGTCGCCCCTTAGGCACGGGGCGTAACTATGGCTACACCTTC CASRPLGTGRNYGYTF TRBJ1-2 NA TRBV12-2 few
TGTGCCACCAGTGATATCAGGGAGGCCGGGGAGCTGTTTTTT CATSDIREAGELFF TRBJ2-2 NA TRBV24-1 NA
TGTGCCATCAATAAACCTTCGGACAGTGAAGAGACCCAGTACTTC CAINKPSDSEETQYF TRBJ2-5 NA TRBV10-3 NA
TGTGCCTGGAGTGTACAAGGGGGCGCAGAGACCCAGTACTTC CAWSVQGGAETQYF TRBJ2-5 TRBD1 TRBV30 NA
TGTGCCAGCAGTGAAAACCTACGGACTAGCCTCTACGAGCAGTACTTC CASSENLRTSLYEQYF TRBJ2-7 TRBD2 TRBV9 NA
TGTGCCAGCAGCCCGAGCGGGGGGGCGAACACCGGGGAGCTGTTTTTT CASSPSGGANTGELFF TRBJ2-2 TRBD2 TRBV7-3 NA
TGTGCCAGCAGTTACTACCGGGACAGTGCGTTTGAAGCTTTCTTT CASSYYRDSAFEAFF TRBJ1-1 TRBD1 TRBV6-6 NA
TGTGCCAGCAGCCAATCCAACGGAGGCACTGAAGCTTTCTTT CASSQSNGGTEAFF TRBJ1-1 NA TRBV4-2 NA
TGTGCCACCAGCCGGGCAGGCGATAGCAATCAGCCCCAGCATTTT CATSRAGDSNQPQHF TRBJ1-5 NA TRBV15 NA
TGTGCCTGGAGGGGGGTCCCCCCCTCGGGGGGGAGAGAGACCCAGTACTTC CAWRGVPPSGGRETQYF TRBJ2-5 TRBD2 TRBV30 NA
TGTGCCATCGCGTACAAAACGAACACTGAAGCTTTCTTT CAIAYKTNTEAFF TRBJ1-1 NA TRBV10-3 few
TGTGCCAGCTCACCCGGGGTAGCGGGGGTCACAGATACGCAGTATTTT CASSPGVAGVTDTQYF TRBJ2-3 TRBD2 TRBV18 NA
TGTGCCAGTAGTACTAGCACAGATACGCAGTATTTT CASSTSTDTQYF TRBJ2-3 NA TRBV19 once
TGCGCCAGCAGCCCCGGACAGCCCGCGGGAGATACGCAGTATTTT CASSPGQPAGDTQYF TRBJ2-3 NA TRBV5-1 NA
TGTGCCTGGAGTCTGACCTCCAGAAAGGGTTCACCCCTCCACTTT CAWSLTSRKGSPLHF TRBJ1-6 NA TRBV30 NA